This T cell receptor (beta chain) comes out of a study of blood T cell repertoires in COVID-19. Profiling relied on immunoSEQ multiplex PCR, and the TCRdb table lists in-frame clones only, not all of them. The top ten hold 3.7% of the sample, which has a few hundred thousand clones, about 87% seen once. This clone has only one observation. The TCR sequence derives from a woman in her forties with acute or convalescent COVID-19. The sample was peripheral blood.

The DNA for the CDR3 is TGTGCCAGCAGCCTACAGGGCGCAACATCCACAGATACGCAGTATTTT. It yields the protein CASSLQGATSTDTQYF. The genes are TRBV5-5 and TRBJ2-3; D may be TRBD1 (6 bases). V gave up 4 bases and J gave up 2 bases, with 17 bases separating them. Germline V gene data show CDR1 as SGHKS and CDR2 as YYEKEE (reference sequence). The CDR3 runs 16 residues.